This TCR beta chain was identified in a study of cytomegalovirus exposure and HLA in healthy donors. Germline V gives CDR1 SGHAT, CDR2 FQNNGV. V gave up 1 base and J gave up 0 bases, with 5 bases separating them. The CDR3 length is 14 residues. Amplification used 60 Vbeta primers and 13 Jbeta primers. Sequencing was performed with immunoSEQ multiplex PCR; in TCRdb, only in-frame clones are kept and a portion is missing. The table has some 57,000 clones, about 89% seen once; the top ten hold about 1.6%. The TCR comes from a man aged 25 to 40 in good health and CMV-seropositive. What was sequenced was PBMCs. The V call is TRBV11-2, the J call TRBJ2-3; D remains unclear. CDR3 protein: CASSLARSTDTQYF. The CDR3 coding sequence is TGTGCCAGCAGCTTAGCTAGAAGCACAGATACGCAGTATTTT.